This TCR beta chain was recorded in a study of CD8+CD57+ T cells in acquired aplastic anemia. Using genomic DNA as the template, TCR beta VDJ and CDR3 profiling was carried out. Using its own MiXCR run on the reads, TCRdb lists one record per CDR3 protein. The table shows 200,000 to 300,000 distinct CDR3 sequences, with approximately 80% occurring only once. The table lists this clonotype with a count of one. The limits of the CDR3 on the DNA are not certain, so only TCRdb's listed CDR3 is given. CDR1 and CDR2 (germline): SGHTA, FQGTGA. Both ends counted, the CDR3 spans 14 residues. The sequenced patients had an expansion of CD8+CD57+ cells seen by flow cytometry.

The sequence came from a human donor with aplastic anemia. The chain links TRBV7-3 to TRBJ2-5; the table's TRBD1 call for D was not verified on the DNA. Sequenced: sorted CD4+, CD8+, or CD8+CD57+ T cells (not recorded which) from PBMCs. The chain's CDR3 is CATSWGHGTNEAYF.